Given below is one T cell receptor beta chain in context. As yet, its antigen is unknown. V shed 2 bases, J shed 5 bases, and the junction held 5 bases outside the gene matches. The CDR3 has 16 residues. CDR1 is SGHNT and CDR2 is YYREEE in the germline V gene (reference sequence). The source of the sample is a study of siplizumab effects on memory and regulatory T cells. Notes on the study in general: Researchers did not confirm the suppressive function of proliferating Tregs from siplizumab cultures. Naive T cells apparently outstripped memory cells in diversity and seemed major alloresponse contributors.

Per-sample assaying covered about 10^5 TCR templates. Only in-frame clones appear in the TCRdb table, and some are missing; sequencing was by immunoSEQ multiplex PCR. The sample contains over 80,000 clones, about 95% of which appear only once. The V gene is TRBV5-4, the J gene TRBJ2-7, with 15 bases identical to TRBD2. Source material: non-Treg CD4+ T cells sorted from blood. This sequence was found in a human donor in good health. The CDR3 region is CASSFGLAGGRHEQYF. Here the CDR3 DNA reads TGTGCCAGCAGCTTCGGACTAGCGGGAGGGCGGCACGAGCAGTACTTC.